This is a list of T cell receptor beta chains from one sample in a study of technical replicates of blood from four donors. Sequenced by immunoSEQ multiplex PCR; TCRdb stores in-frame clones only, minus some. The sample includes over 75,000 clones, approximately 96% seen only once; the top ten take roughly 0.17%. Sequenced input: T cells isolated from PBMCs. The receptors stem from a human donor in good health. The CDR3 runs from the conserved cysteine through the conserved F or W. Fields, in order: V gene, J gene, D gene, clone size, CDR3 DNA, CDR3 protein. The D gene is left open where the match is weak. For some rows the clone size is stated as once, few or many, or as a class when expanded; others skip it.

TRBV6-1	TRBJ2-5	.	.	TGTGCCAGTACTAGCTCGTCAGAGACCCAGTACTTC	CASTSSSETQYF
TRBV28	TRBJ2-1	TRBD2	.	TGTGCCAGCAGTTTACGGCTAGCGGTGTGGAGTGAGCAGTTCTTC	CASSLRLAVWSEQFF
TRBV11-2	TRBJ2-3	TRBD2	once	TGTGCCAGCGGTACTAGCGGGGGCCTCACAGATACGCAGTATTTT	CASGTSGGLTDTQYF
TRBV5-6	TRBJ1-6	.	.	TGTGCCAGCAGCTCCCGGAGCTCCTATAATTCACCCCTCCACTTT	CASSSRSSYNSPLHF
TRBV5-1	TRBJ2-1	.	.	TGCGCCAGCAGCTTGGCCGCAGACACCTACAATGAGCAGTTCTTC	CASSLAADTYNEQFF
TRBV28	TRBJ2-3	.	.	TGTGCCACCCATGAGCGCCAGCCTAGCACAGATACGCAGTATTTT	CATHERQPSTDTQYF
TRBV15	TRBJ2-1	.	.	TGTGCCACCAGCAGAGATCGGGATGAGCAGTTCTTC	CATSRDRDEQFF
TRBV27	TRBJ2-1	.	.	TGTGCCAGCAGTTTATCCCCTGCGGGGACCTACAATGAGCAGTTCTTC	CASSLSPAGTYNEQFF
TRBV28	TRBJ1-2	.	once	TGTGCCAGCAGTCCCACCCGGAAGGGGATCGATGGCTACACCTTC	CASSPTRKGIDGYTF
TRBV2	TRBJ1-1	TRBD1	few	TGTGCCAGCAGATACAGGGGGCTTGACACTGAAGCTTTCTTT	CASRYRGLDTEAFF
TRBV10-3	TRBJ1-1	.	.	TGTGCCATCACCTCAGATTTAAACACTGAAGCTTTCTTT	CAITSDLNTEAFF
TRBV25-1	TRBJ1-2	.	.	TGTGCCAGCAGTGAATTAACGGGTTCGGGCCGGGGATACGGCTACACCTTC	CASSELTGSGRGYGYTF
TRBV2	TRBJ1-1	TRBD1	.	TGTGCCAGCAGTTTGGACAGGGGGCATGAAGCTTTCTTT	CASSLDRGHEAFF
TRBV12-2	TRBJ1-6	.	.	TGTGCAAGTCACCAAGACCAACAGGGGAATAATTCACCCCTCCACTTT	CASHQDQQGNNSPLHF
TRBV9	TRBJ1-2	TRBD1	.	TGTGCCAGCAGCCCTTCCGGGACAGACATTCGGTATGGCTACACCTTC	CASSPSGTDIRYGYTF
TRBV28	TRBJ2-1	TRBD2	.	TGTGCCAGCAGTTTACGAATTCTAGCGGGCCCCCCGGATGAGCAGTTCTTC	CASSLRILAGPPDEQFF
TRBV5-4	TRBJ2-1	TRBD1	.	TGTGCCAGCAGCTCCCGGGACAGGCAATACAATGAGCAGTTCTTC	CASSSRDRQYNEQFF
TRBV27	TRBJ1-5	.	.	TGTGCCAGCAGTTTAAGTCCAGGTACTTATCAGCCCCAGCATTTT	CASSLSPGTYQPQHF
TRBV27	TRBJ2-1	.	.	TGTGCCAGCAGTTTATATCCTATCTCCTACAATGAGCAGTTCTTC	CASSLYPISYNEQFF
TRBV4-1	TRBJ1-1	TRBD1	.	TGCGCCAGCAGCCAACGGACAGGGGATAGTGGTGAAGCTTTCTTT	CASSQRTGDSGEAFF
TRBV28	TRBJ2-5	.	.	TGTGCCAGCGGTTTGACAGCGCTCCAAGAGACCCAGTACTTC	CASGLTALQETQYF
TRBV10-3	TRBJ1-3	TRBD1	.	TGTGCCATCAGGACAGGGATCTCTGGAAACACCATATATTTT	CAIRTGISGNTIYF
TRBV5-1	TRBJ1-1	TRBD1	.	TGCGCCAGCGGGGACAGGGGGGGGAACACTGAAGCTTTCTTT	CASGDRGGNTEAFF
TRBV7-7	TRBJ1-1	.	few	TGTGCTAGCAGCTACAGGGAGAACACTGAAGCTTTCTTT	CASSYRENTEAFF
TRBV5-1	TRBJ1-1	.	few	TGCGCCAGCAGCTGGACAAGGGGGACTGAAGCTTTCTTT	CASSWTRGTEAFF
TRBV7-9	TRBJ1-5	.	.	TGTGCCAGCAGCTCACGGACAGAAGGCCTCAATCAGCCCCAGCATTTT	CASSSRTEGLNQPQHF
TRBV5-1	TRBJ2-5	.	.	TGCGCCAGCAGCTTGGAGAGGTCCGGGAGCGAGACCCAGTACTTC	CASSLERSGSETQYF
TRBV6-1	TRBJ1-1	.	once	TGTGCCAGCAGTGAAATCCAGGGCAAGTACACTGAAGCTTTCTTT	CASSEIQGKYTEAFF
TRBV7-8	TRBJ2-5	TRBD2	.	TGTGCCAGCAGCTTAGCGAGGGTCTCTAGCGGGAGAGTGAAGGAGACCCAGTACTTC	CASSLARVSSGRVKETQYF
TRBV5-6	TRBJ2-1	.	.	TGTGCCAGCAGCTTGACCGGGACTTGGGTTCTTTTTTCGGGCAATGAGCAGTTCTTC	CASSLTGTWVLFSGNEQFF